Sequencing of this TCR beta chain was carried out in a study of T cell responses to AZD1222 COVID-19 vaccine. TCRdb's copy holds only in-frame clones and misses some; the assay was immunoSEQ multiplex PCR. The data show 150,000 to 200,000 clones, 85% to 95% seen once. V lost 6 bases and J lost 0; bases outside the gene matches: 10. The CDR3 totals 17 residues. CDR1 is SGHAT and CDR2 is FQNNGV in the germline V gene. The starting material was peripheral blood, obtained 28 days after the second AZD1222 dose. The TCR comes from an adult who received the AZD1222 COVID-19 vaccine. The chain uses TRBV11-2 and TRBJ2-3; 9 bases fit TRBD2. CDR3: CASRPNLAGFSTDTQYF. CDR3 DNA: TGTGCCAGCAGACCCAACCTAGCGGGATTTAGCACAGATACGCAGTATTTT.